The 23 T cell receptor beta chains listed next were all sequenced from one sample in a study of blood T cell repertoires in COVID-19. The data were produced by immunoSEQ multiplex PCR, yet TCRdb's version contains in-frame clones alone and is incomplete. The table has about 210,000 clones, around 83% seen once; the top ten hold around 4.9%. The sequencing sample was made of peripheral blood. Every receptor here comes from a woman older than 75 with acute or convalescent COVID-19.

This clone was seen once. One junction end disagrees with the germline gene, perhaps due to a read error. This chain joins TRBV5-1 and TRBJ2-3, with 9 bases that match TRBD2. Germline loops: CDR1 SGHRS, CDR2 YFSETQ. The CDR3 runs to 15 residues. In DNA form, the CDR3 reads TGCGCCAGCAGCTTTGGTAGCGGGAGCATAGATACGCAGTATTTT. Its translation is CASSFGSGSIDTQYF. The full variable domain, in which reference TRBV5-1 and TRBJ2-3 provide the parts outside the CDR3, is KAGVTQTPRYLIKTRGQQVTLSCSPISGHRSVSWYQQTPGQGLQFLFEYFSETQRNKGNFPGRFSGRQFSNSRSEMNVSTLELGDSALYLCASSFGSGSIDTQYFGPGTRLTVL.

This chain links TRBV4-2 with TRBJ1-1; D unclear. V lost 0 bases to trimming and J lost 4 bases, with 9 bases between them. The CDR3 totals 14 residues. The germline V gene has CDR1 LGHNA and CDR2 YNFKEQ. The CDR3 nucleotides read TGTGCCAGCAGCCAAGACTACGCGGCCACTGAAGCTTTCTTT. It yields the protein CASSQDYAATEAFF.

The chain is built from TRBV11-3 and TRBJ2-7, with 7 positions matching TRBD1. CDR1 is SGHNT and CDR2 is YENEEA in the germline V gene. This CDR3 comprises 15 residues. V gave up 6 bases and J gave up 0 bases; unmatched junction bases: 8. CDR3 protein: CASSLRTGSSYEQYF. CDR3 nucleotides: TGTGCCAGCAGTTTAAGGACAGGTAGCTCCTACGAGCAGTACTTC.

This clone has only a few counts. The chain couples TRBV19 to TRBJ2-1; TRBD2 matches 9 bases. Germline CDR1 LNHDA, CDR2 SQIVND (reference sequence). The trim removed 7 bases at V and 1 base at J, leaving 8 bases unmatched. This CDR3 spans 16 amino acids. The chain's CDR3 is CASTPLRGGSYNEQFF. The CDR3 nucleotides read TGTGCCAGTACCCCATTGCGGGGGGGATCCTACAATGAGCAGTTCTTC.

The chain employs TRBV29-1 and TRBJ1-1; D is ambiguous. V was cut by 4 bases and J by 2 bases, with 20 bases left in between. This CDR3 is 16 amino acids long. Germline V CDR1 and CDR2: SQVTM, ANQGSEA. The CDR3 DNA follows: TGCAGCGTTGGGGTACGCGGGTACGAGGGTAACACTGAAGCTTTCTTT. Translated: CSVGVRGYEGNTEAFF.

The chain uses TRBV19 and TRBJ1-1; D not certain. This CDR3 region has 15 residues. Per the germline V gene, CDR1 is LNHDA and CDR2 is SQIVND (reference sequence). Trimming shortened V by 7 bases and J by 0 bases, and 15 bases separated the two germline ends. This chain's CDR3 is CASTKRVSLNTEAFF. DNA of the CDR3: TGTGCCAGTACCAAGAGGGTTTCATTGAACACTGAAGCTTTCTTT.

V usage is TRBV19 and J usage is TRBJ1-1, with D possibly matching TRBD1 (5 bases). V lost 7 bases and J 5 bases, leaving 20 bases between the germline ends. From germline, CDR1 is LNHDA and CDR2 SQIVND (reference sequence). The CDR3 runs 15 residues. The CDR3 bases are TGTGCCAGTACCCTTGAGTGGGCCGGGGGGACTGAAGCTTTCTTT. It specifies CASTLEWAGGTEAFF.

V gene TRBV10-3 combines with J gene TRBJ2-5; no definite D call. Germline CDR1 is ENHRY and CDR2 is SYGVKD. The CDR3 runs 14 residues. Trimming removed 3 bases from V and 6 bases from J, with 14 bases in between. The CDR3 region has the DNA TGTGCCATCAGTGAAGGTTCCAGCGATCAGACCCAGTACTTC. Encoded protein: CAISEGSSDQTQYF.

This chain connects TRBV18 to TRBJ1-2; 8 bases fit TRBD1. This CDR3 comprises 13 residues. In germline, CDR1 is KGHSH, CDR2 LQKENI. The V and J ends lost 3 bases and 7 bases, in that order; junction bases with no gene match: 4. Here the CDR3 DNA reads TGTGCCAGCTCACCGACAGGGGAGGCTGGCTACACCTTC. The encoded protein is CASSPTGEAGYTF.

This chain joins TRBV7-2 and TRBJ1-5; tentative D call: TRBD1 (6 bases). V was pared by 6 bases and J by 0 bases, with 9 bases between. This CDR3 has 14 amino acids. Germline assignment: CDR1 SGHTA and CDR2 FQGNSA. The DNA for the CDR3 is TGTGCCAGCAGACAGGGAAATAGCAATCAGCCCCAGCATTTT. Protein product: CASRQGNSNQPQHF.

The V gene is TRBV7-9, the J gene TRBJ2-4, with 7 bases fitting TRBD2. CDR1 and CDR2 (germline): SEHNR, FQNEAQ (reference sequence). V lost 2 bases and J lost 0; bases outside the gene matches: 13. CDR3 length: 19 residues. CDR3 residues: CASSLLHPSGALAKNIQYF. The CDR3 DNA follows: TGTGCCAGCAGCTTATTACATCCTAGCGGAGCCCTAGCCAAAAACATTCAGTACTTC.

The chain carries TRBV5-1 and TRBJ2-1; 8 bases fit TRBD2. This CDR3 comprises 16 residues. In germline, CDR1 is SGHRS, CDR2 YFSETQ. V shed 4 bases and J 1 base; nucleotides not matched to a gene: 7. In DNA, the CDR3 is TGCGCCAGCAGCATAATAATAGCGGGATCCTACAATGAGCAGTTCTTC. Translation: CASSIIIAGSYNEQFF.

The gene calls are TRBV5-1 and TRBJ2-1, with 7 bases that match TRBD2. This CDR3 region has 13 residues. The germline V gene encodes CDR1 SGHRS and CDR2 YFSETQ. The CDR3 DNA reads as TGCGCGAGCGTAGACGGGGGGTACAATGAGCAGTTCTTC. Translated: CASVDGGYNEQFF.

The V gene is TRBV4-3, the J gene TRBJ1-6; 7 bases are shared with TRBD1. Germline values: CDR1 LGHNA, CDR2 YSLEER. The V gene end was trimmed by 6 bases and the J gene end by 7 bases; junction bases not matched to a gene: 9. The CDR3 sequence is 15 residues long. The CDR3 DNA sequence: TGCGCCAGCAGTGATGCACAGGGGAGGAATTCACCCCTCCACTTT. Protein sequence: CASSDAQGRNSPLHF.

The chain uses TRBV5-1 and TRBJ1-3, with 8 bases that match TRBD1. Germline V gives CDR1 SGHRS, CDR2 YFSETQ. The V gene end was trimmed by 4 bases and the J gene end by 2 bases; junction bases not matched to a gene: 5. This CDR3 contains 15 residues. CDR3 sequence (DNA): TGCGCCAGCAGCCCCACGACAGGGGCTGGAAACACCATATATTTT. This codes for CASSPTTGAGNTIYF.

The chain carries TRBV5-4 and TRBJ2-7, with 7 bases that match TRBD1. CDR1 and CDR2 (germline): SGHNT, YYREEE (reference sequence). V dropped 4 bases and J dropped 4; count of bases not matched to a gene: 11. The CDR3 sequence is 15 residues long. For the CDR3, the DNA is TGTGCCAGCAGCCCGGCGACAGGGAAGAATTACGAGCAGTACTTC. It codes for CASSPATGKNYEQYF. The full variable domain, completed using reference TRBV5-4 and TRBJ2-7, is ETGVTQSPTHLIKTRGQQVTLRCSSQSGHNTVSWYQQALGQGPQFIFQYYREEENGRGNFPPRFSGLQFPNYSSELNVNALELDDSALYLCASSPATGKNYEQYFGPGTRLTVT.

The chain carries TRBV4-3 and TRBJ2-6; 9 bases are a match to TRBD1. J lost 2 bases, V lost 3 bases, and 5 bases had no gene match. Looked up from germline, CDR1 is LGHNA and CDR2 is YSLEER. This CDR3 region has 17 residues. The CDR3 protein is CASSQDRGLAGANVLTF. In DNA, the CDR3 is TGCGCCAGCAGCCAGGACAGGGGACTTGCTGGGGCCAACGTCCTGACTTTC.

The chain links TRBV18 to TRBJ2-1; 8 bases fit TRBD2. The CDR3 consists of 14 residues. V trimming: 6 bases; J trimming: 10 bases; junction bases outside the gene matches: 11. CDR1 and CDR2 from the germline V gene are KGHSH and LQKENI. For the CDR3, the DNA is TGTGCCAGCTCTCCGGGACTAGAGTCTGGGGAGCAGTTCTTC. Encoded protein: CASSPGLESGEQFF.

This chain uses TRBV19 with TRBJ1-2; 8 positions agree with TRBD1. From germline, CDR1 is LNHDA and CDR2 SQIVND (reference sequence). The ends lost 0 bases at V and 5 bases at J; junction bases unmatched: 5. This CDR3 contains 15 residues. Here the CDR3 reads CASSIDSRGRYGYTF. CDR3 in DNA: TGTGCCAGTAGTATAGACTCCAGGGGGCGATATGGCTACACCTTC.

This sequence joins TRBV12-3 or TRBV12-4 and TRBJ1-1; D is perhaps TRBD1 (5 bases). V lost 7 bases and J 6 bases, leaving 15 bases between the germline ends. The CDR3 runs 13 residues. The CDR3 coding sequence is TGTGCCAGCACCCCAGCAGGGCCCCCTGAAGCTTTCTTT. It specifies CASTPAGPPEAFF.

The rearrangement links TRBV14 to TRBJ2-1, with D possibly matching TRBD1 (5 bases). The CDR3 spans 16 residues. Germline lookup yields CDR1 SGHDN and CDR2 FVKESK. Trimming pared 4 bases from V and 0 bases from J, leaving 13 bases between. The CDR3 DNA follows: TGTGCCAGCAGCCCGCTGGGGCCTAGCTCCTACAATGAGCAGTTCTTC. Translation: CASSPLGPSSYNEQFF.

This clone was seen a single time. This chain uses TRBV27 with TRBJ2-2; TRBD2 matches at 9 bases. The CDR3 length is 15 residues. V shed 2 bases and J 7 bases; nucleotides not matched to a gene: 5. Germline V gene lookup returns CDR1 MNHEY and CDR2 SMNVEV (reference sequence). For the CDR3, the DNA is TGTGCCAGCAGTTTAGCGGGAGGGCCTAGCGGGGAGCTGTTTTTT. This sequence encodes CASSLAGGPSGELFF.

Details on this clone: This specimen includes other DNA sequences encoding the same CDR3. The V call is TRBV5-1, the J call TRBJ2-7, with TRBD1 identical over 8 bases. Germline V gene sequence: CDR1 SGHRS, CDR2 YFSETQ. This CDR3 region has 13 residues. V was pared by 2 bases and J by 4 bases, with 2 bases of the junction left unmatched. Here the CDR3 reads CASSFTGGYEQYF. In DNA form, the CDR3 reads TGCGCCAGCAGCTTCACAGGGGGTTACGAGCAGTACTTC. Full variable domain (remainder filled in from reference TRBV5-1 and TRBJ2-7): KAGVTQTPRYLIKTRGQQVTLSCSPISGHRSVSWYQQTPGQGLQFLFEYFSETQRNKGNFPGRFSGRQFSNSRSEMNVSTLELGDSALYLCASSFTGGYEQYFGPGTRLTVT.